A selection of T cell receptor beta chains follows, all from one sample in a study of OX40 agonist ivuxolimab in advanced cancers. Sequenced by immunoSEQ multiplex PCR; TCRdb stores in-frame clones only, minus some. The sample consists of 70,000 to 95,000 clones, 85% to 90% of them appearing once. The sample in question was CD4+ or CD8+ T cells sorted from blood, obtained in a trial of the OX40 agonist ivuxolimab. The receptor source for this set is an adult with an advanced solid tumor such as melanoma, head and neck, liver or kidney cancer. The CDR3 runs from the conserved cysteine through the conserved F or W.

J	V	CDR3
TRBJ2-7	TRBV7-2	CASSLGRGQSYEQYF
TRBJ2-5	TRBV5-1	CASSRGDRAQETQYF
TRBJ2-5	TRBV7-3	CATLGGRTQETQYF
-	TRBV11-2	CASSLLAGFTYEQYF
TRBJ2-1	TRBV7-3	CASSSPEGRINNEQFF
TRBJ2-7	TRBV7-2	CASSLGGTAIEQYF
TRBJ1-1	TRBV5-1	CASRSGLWNTEAFF
TRBJ2-7	TRBV7-9	CASSLADYEQYF
TRBJ1-2	TRBV13	CASSMRQPPNYGYTF
TRBJ2-2	TRBV15	CATGGLASTGELFF
TRBJ1-2	TRBV4-3	CASSQDRGRGGYTF
TRBJ2-7	TRBV28	CASSLARTGYAEQYF
TRBJ1-1	TRBV28	CASHRDLGTEAFF
TRBJ2-7	TRBV2	CASSWAWDGQYF
TRBJ1-2	TRBV6-5	CASSPKSTGTYGYTF
TRBJ2-5	TRBV29-1	CSASQGGETQYF
TRBJ2-7	TRBV7-8	CASSRAGLGSYEQYF
TRBJ2-2	TRBV9	CASSVFELANTGELFF
TRBJ2-3	TRBV5-1	CASSSGGSTDTQYF
TRBJ2-5	TRBV11-2	CASSLGVRETQYF
TRBJ2-3	TRBV28	CASSTHPGRAGRADTQYF
TRBJ2-5	TRBV29-1	CSVVPEETQYF
TRBJ2-6	TRBV4-2	CASSQPSGANVLTF
TRBJ2-1	TRBV15	CATSREGGEQFF
TRBJ1-5	TRBV10-3	CATRTDRFNQPQHF
TRBJ2-1	TRBV11-2	CASSPHNEQFF
TRBJ2-1	TRBV29-1	CSVEGYNEQFF
TRBJ1-5	TRBV6-5	CASSPRQGSQPQHF
TRBJ2-6	TRBV15	CATSRAGVAGANVLTF
TRBJ2-1	TRBV28	CASSLSPLAGGRYEQFF
TRBJ1-2	TRBV4-1	CASSRPGQGFGF
TRBJ2-1	TRBV11-2	CASSSRALGDEQFF
TRBJ2-1	TRBV6-6	CASSYNEQFF
TRBJ1-1	TRBV10-3	CAISDGDVGGVTEAFF
TRBJ1-3	TRBV5-1	CASSLGGTGNTIYF
TRBJ2-5	TRBV5-1	CASSYGQGWEQYF
TRBJ2-1	TRBV5-1	CASRTGSNNEQFF
TRBJ2-7	TRBV5-1	CASSSTTGQGKAAYF
TRBJ2-7	TRBV6-6	CASSPTGKGVFEQYF
TRBJ2-3	TRBV4-1	CASSQARPGDTQYF
TRBJ2-1	TRBV25-1	CASSEYELGSGSYNEQFF
TRBJ2-3	TRBV9	CASSATSGRASDTQYF
TRBJ1-5	TRBV5-4	CASSLLSQNQPQHF